This TCR beta chain was observed in a study of blood T cell repertoires in COVID-19. Study-wide context: The samples span acute and convalescent COVID-19 from the United States, Italy and Spain.

V trimming: 6 bases; J trimming: 6 bases; junction bases outside the gene matches: 9. This CDR3 comprises 15 residues. CDR1 is KGHSH, CDR2 LQKENI, per germline. Method: immunoSEQ multiplex PCR; TCRdb's copy keeps in-frame clones and lacks some. The repertoire holds about 72,000 clones, with 82% as singletons. The TCR originated in a man aged 55 to 70 with acute or convalescent COVID-19. The gene calls are TRBV18 and TRBJ2-2, with TRBD2 matching 8 bases. The sequenced sample consisted of peripheral blood. The CDR3 loop reads CASSRGLAGAGELFF. In DNA form, the CDR3 reads TGTGCCAGCTCTCGCGGACTAGCCGGGGCCGGGGAGCTGTTTTTT.